The TCR beta chain described here comes from a study of T cells in Graves' hyperthyroidism and ophthalmopathy. Findings and limits, study-wide: By a 13 V-J model, ophthalmopathy was set apart from stable hyperthyroidism.

In this sample, this clonotype turned up many times. Antigen unknown. Trimming cost V 3 bases and J 6 bases, with 14 bases left between them. The V gene's germline CDR1 is MDHEN and CDR2 SYDVKM. The CDR3 spans 14 residues. The study included ophthalmopathy patients with Clinical Activity Score at least 3, NOSPECS grade at least 4 and duration under 3 months. Uncontrolled infection, other autoimmune disease, pregnancy and lactation each barred patients from inclusion. From approximately 9.1 ml of fresh peripheral blood, PBMCs were isolated. TCR beta CDR3 regions were amplified from RNA. During a first-round RT-PCR of the TCR CDR3, the HTBI primer set was used. MiXCR, run by TCRdb on the multiplex PCR reads, gives a single entry per CDR3 protein. The data hold 500,000 or so distinct CDR3 sequences, with 15% to 20% observed a single time.

The specimen was blood. The chain combines TRBV28 with TRBJ1-1, with TRBD1 as a possible D gene (6 bases). The sequence was obtained from a woman aged 18-29 years with Graves' ophthalmopathy. CDR3: CASSFSRGAAEAFF. The CDR3 coding sequence is TGTGCCAGCAGTTTTTCCAGGGGCGCGGCTGAAGCTTTCTTT.